A single sample gave rise to the 6 T cell receptor beta chains below, sequenced in a study of tumor-infiltrating lymphocytes in primary liver carcinoma (dated by TCRdb to about 2017). Total RNA and DNA were co-extracted without cell sorting from around 20-30 mg of bulk tissue using the AllPrep DNA/RNA mini kit. Sequencing relied on an Illumina HiSeq 2500. Starting from about 500 ng total RNA, TCRbeta-specific cDNA was produced by reverse transcription with a constant-region primer and ProtoScript II reverse transcriptase. Construction of the TCRbeta libraries relied on three nested rounds of multiplex PCR, following a slightly modified ARM-PCR procedure. The first two PCR rounds used multiplex TRBV1-TRBV30 forward primers with a Cbeta reverse primer, each for approximately 11 cycles. The public reads were reprocessed in TCRdb via fastp at Q25 and MiXCR, keeping in-frame beta chains. Rows are combined by CDR3 protein, so each entry shows the most common genes and DNA. The sample has about 210,000 distinct CDR3 sequences on record, around four fifths of them singletons. The ten largest clones add up to 15% to 20% of the sample.

The source material was tumor tissue from primary liver carcinoma. Receptors were obtained from a man aged 35 to 55 with primary liver carcinoma and hepatitis B virus infection.

The chain employs TRBV5-1 and TRBJ1-1; possibly TRBD1 for D (6 bases). CDR3 size: 15 residues. Trimming stripped 7 bases from V and 3 bases from J, with 19 bases between. In germline, CDR1 is SGHRS, CDR2 YFSETQ. As DNA, the CDR3 is TGCGCCAGCTGCTCTCACGGGACAAGGGACACTGAAGCTTTCTTT. Residues: CASCSHGTRDTEAFF.

In the case of this clonotype: The junction differs from germline at one of its ends, possibly a read error. The rearrangement joins TRBV11-1 to TRBJ2-7; D possibly uses TRBD1 or TRBD2 (5 bases each). The CDR3 spans 13 residues. Per the germline V gene, CDR1 is SGHAT and CDR2 is FQDESV (reference sequence). The DNA for the CDR3 is TGTGCCAGCAACCTGGGGCTACCAAGGGAGCACTACTTC. This translates into CASNLGLPREHYF.

The chain is built from TRBV29-1 and TRBJ1-1; possible D gene TRBD1, 5 bases. CDR3 length: 12 amino acids. The germline CDR1 and CDR2 sequences are SQVTM and ANQGSEA. Trimming stripped 6 bases from V and 4 bases from J, with 12 bases between. The CDR3: CSVMTRGTEAFF. For the CDR3, the DNA is TGCAGCGTGATGACGAGGGGCACTGAAGCTTTCTTT.

Concerning this clonotype: The junction departs from germline at one end; a sequencing error may be responsible. Written as DNA, the CDR3 is TGTGCCAGCAGAAGGTCCGGGACAGGGCCCAATAAGCAGTTCTTC. It translates to CASRRSGTGPNKQFF. The rearrangement links TRBV6-2 or TRBV6-3 to TRBJ2-1; 9 positions match TRBD1. Germline CDR1 reads MNHEY; CDR2 reads SVGEGT. The CDR3 is made up of 15 amino acids.

The J gene is TRBJ2-7, the V gene TRBV4-3, with D possibly being TRBD2 (5 bases). The germline V and J ends were trimmed by 3 bases and 6 bases, with 15 bases remaining between them. Germline V gives CDR1 LGHNA, CDR2 YSLEER. The CDR3 spans 14 residues. CDR3 residues: CASSHLDGGGEQYF. CDR3 in DNA: TGCGCCAGCAGCCACCTGGACGGAGGAGGCGAGCAGTACTTC.

This clonotype was detected a few times. A much more abundant neighbour one base away suggests this may be a read error. This chain joins TRBV4-1 and TRBJ2-7; D possibly matches TRBD1 or TRBD2 (6 bases each). Germline loops: CDR1 MGHRA, CDR2 YSYEKL. The CDR3 consists of 12 residues. The CDR3 here is CASSSRGDERYF. CDR3 DNA: TGCGCCAGCAGCTCAAGGGGGGACGAGCGGTACTTC.